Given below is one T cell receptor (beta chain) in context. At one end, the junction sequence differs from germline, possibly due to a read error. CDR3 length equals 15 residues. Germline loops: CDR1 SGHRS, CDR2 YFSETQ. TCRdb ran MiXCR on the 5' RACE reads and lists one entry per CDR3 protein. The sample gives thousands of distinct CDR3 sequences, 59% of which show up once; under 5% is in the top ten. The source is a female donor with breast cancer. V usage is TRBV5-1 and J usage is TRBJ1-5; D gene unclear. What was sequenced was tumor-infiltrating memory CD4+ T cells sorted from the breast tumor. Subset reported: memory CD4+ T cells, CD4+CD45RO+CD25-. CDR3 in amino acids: CAGSFDGEGNQPQHF. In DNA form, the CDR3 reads TGCGCCGGCAGCTTTGACGGCGAAGGCAATCAGCCCCAGCATTTT.